The 15 T cell receptor beta chains given below trace back to one sample, sequenced in a study of OX40 agonist ivuxolimab in advanced cancers. Clones were sequenced by immunoSEQ multiplex PCR, and TCRdb holds only the in-frame ones, with some missing. The table records tens of thousands of clones, more than 75% of them present only once. The material was CD4+ or CD8+ T cells sorted from blood, obtained in a trial of the OX40 agonist ivuxolimab. The receptors were sampled from an adult with an advanced solid tumor such as melanoma, head and neck, liver or kidney cancer.

The chain joins TRBV6-1 to TRBJ2-5, with D perhaps TRBD2 (5 bases). Trimming left V 8 bases short and J 7 bases short, with 8 bases between. Germline CDR1 is MNHNS and CDR2 is SASEGT. The CDR3 runs 10 residues. DNA of the CDR3: TGTGCCAGCGGAGGAGGGACCCAGTACTTC. Translating it yields CASGGGTQYF.

This chain connects TRBV30 to TRBJ2-1; 12 nucleotides agree with TRBD2. V shed 6 bases, J shed 12 bases, and the junction held 6 bases outside the gene matches. This CDR3 contains 12 residues. Germline-derived CDR1 and CDR2 are GTSNPN and SVGIG (reference sequence). The CDR3, as DNA: TGTGCCTGTGGACTAGCGGGATCCACGCAGTTCTTC. It translates to CACGLAGSTQFF.

There are a few counts of this clone. CDR3 loop: CASSLATRLNTEAFF. Written as DNA, the CDR3 is TGTGCCAGCAGCTTGGCGACACGACTGAACACTGAAGCTTTCTTT. V gene TRBV5-5 combines with J gene TRBJ1-1, with D unresolved. V was clipped by 0 bases and J by 0 bases, with 9 bases between them. This CDR3 is 15 amino acids long. Germline V lookup: CDR1 SGHKS, CDR2 YYEKEE (reference sequence).

The chain carries TRBV7-6 and TRBJ2-2; D is undetermined. Germline CDR1 reads SGHVS; CDR2 reads FNYEAQ. The CDR3 contains 16 residues. Deletions cut 2 bases from V and 1 base from J, with 11 bases between. CDR3 DNA sequence: TGTGCCAGCAGCTTAAGGGTACAAAAGAACACCGGGGAGCTGTTTTTT. This translates into CASSLRVQKNTGELFF.

The CDR3 is CASRPTGITEAFF. CDR3 DNA sequence: TGTGCCAGCAGACCAACAGGGATCACTGAAGCTTTCTTT. The J gene is TRBJ1-1, the V gene TRBV28; D may be TRBD1 (6 bases). Trimming took off 6 bases at V and 4 bases at J, with 12 bases between the two ends. CDR1 is MDHEN and CDR2 is SYDVKM in the germline V gene. The CDR3 is 13 amino acids. The full variable domain, completed using reference TRBV28 and TRBJ1-1, is DVKVTQSSRYLVKRTGEKVFLECVQDMDHENMFWYRQDPGLGLRLIYFSYDVKMKEKGDIPEGYSVSREKKERFSLILESASTNQTSMYLCASRPTGITEAFFGQGTRLTVV.

The V gene is TRBV15, the J gene TRBJ2-1; TRBD2 matches 10 bases. J was trimmed by 3 bases and V by 1 base; bases with no gene match: 3. Per germline, CDR1 LNHNV and CDR2 YYDKDF (reference sequence). The CDR3 sequence is 16 residues long. The CDR3 reads CATSRGSGGIYNEQFF. CDR3 sequence (DNA): TGTGCCACCAGCAGAGGTAGCGGGGGGATCTACAATGAGCAGTTCTTC. Full variable domain (remainder filled in from reference TRBV15 and TRBJ2-1): DAMVIQNPRYQVTQFGKPVTLSCSQTLNHNVMYWYQQKSSQAPKLLFHYYDKDFNNEADTPDNFQSRRPNTSFCFLDIRSPGLGDTAMYLCATSRGSGGIYNEQFFGPGTRLTVL.

The chain couples TRBV28 to TRBJ2-1; D remains ambiguous. The CDR3 contains 16 residues. Per the germline V gene, CDR1 is MDHEN and CDR2 is SYDVKM. The V and J ends lost 6 bases and 0 bases respectively, with 15 bases between them. The CDR3, as DNA: TGTGCCAGCAGCCGCATTCGGGTCACCTCCTACAATGAGCAGTTCTTC. This encodes CASSRIRVTSYNEQFF.

The J gene is TRBJ1-1, the V gene TRBV6-5; D not certain. With 5 bases removed from V and 7 bases from J, the gap between germline ends came to 14 bases. CDR3 length equals 13 residues. Germline CDR1 MNHEY, CDR2 SVGAGI. CDR3 nucleotide sequence: TGTGCCAGCAGTCACCACTCCCAGAGTGAAGCTTTCTTT. This gives the protein CASSHHSQSEAFF.

Points on this clone: The sample carries other DNA sequences with the same CDR3. The J gene is TRBJ1-5, the V gene TRBV2, with D perhaps TRBD1 (5 bases). Per germline, CDR1 SNHLY and CDR2 FYNNEI. The CDR3 runs to 13 residues. V lost 6 bases, J lost 4 bases, and 10 bases lay in between. CDR3 nucleotides: TGTGCCAGCAGCCGACAGATTAATCAGCCCCAGCATTTT. Its protein product is CASSRQINQPQHF.

V usage is TRBV5-1 and J usage is TRBJ2-3, with 8 bases lining up with TRBD2. Germline values: CDR1 SGHRS, CDR2 YFSETQ. The CDR3 is made up of 17 amino acids. With 0 bases clipped from V and 6 bases from J, the junction kept 12 bases outside the gene matches. The CDR3 sequence is CASSLGGGTTLTDTQYF. The CDR3 DNA reads TGCGCCAGCAGCTTGGGCGGGGGGACCACCCTCACGGATACGCAGTATTTT.

The V and J genes are TRBV18 and TRBJ1-2, with TRBD1 identical over 9 bases. Germline CDR1 is KGHSH and CDR2 is LQKENI. The CDR3 spans 14 residues. V lost 5 bases to trimming and J lost 7 bases; unmatched junction nucleotides: 8. Here the CDR3 reads CASSEAGTGFGYTF. CDR3 DNA: TGTGCCAGCTCAGAGGCCGGGACAGGGTTTGGCTACACCTTC.

The chain uses TRBV28 and TRBJ1-2; maybe TRBD1 (5 bases). Trimming took 2 bases from V and 6 from J, leaving 16 bases between them. The CDR3 is 15 amino acids. Germline CDR1 and CDR2: MDHEN and SYDVKM. The CDR3 loop reads CASSLRGQGSDGYTF. Written as DNA, the CDR3 is TGTGCCAGCAGTTTACGAGGCCAGGGCTCGGATGGCTACACCTTC.

This chain joins TRBV28 and TRBJ1-5, with a weak D call TRBD1 (6 bases). There are 15 residues in the CDR3. The V end was cut by 4 bases, the J end by 7 bases, with 17 bases between. Looked up from germline, CDR1 is MDHEN and CDR2 is SYDVKM. CDR3 coding DNA: TGTGCCAGCAGTTCAGGACAGTTAATTAACCAGCCCCAGCATTTT. Protein sequence: CASSSGQLINQPQHF.

The V and J genes are TRBV6-6 and TRBJ2-2; no definite D call. The CDR3 runs 15 residues. V lost 0 bases and J lost 1, with 6 bases in between. Germline V gene lookup returns CDR1 MNHNY and CDR2 SVGAGI (reference sequence). DNA for the CDR3: TGTGCCAGCAGTTACTCCGAGTTGAACACCGGGGAGCTGTTTTTT. The encoded protein is CASSYSELNTGELFF.

The V call is TRBV19, the J call TRBJ1-2, with TRBD1 matching over 7 bases. The CDR3 sequence is 16 residues long. The germline CDR1 and CDR2 sequences are LNHDA and SQIVND (reference sequence). The V gene end was trimmed by 7 bases and the J gene end by 7 bases; junction bases not matched to a gene: 18. CDR3 bases: TGTGCCAGTATGGGGTCGGCAGGGGGAAGGAGAGGTGGCTACACCTTC. Its protein product is CASMGSAGGRRGGYTF.